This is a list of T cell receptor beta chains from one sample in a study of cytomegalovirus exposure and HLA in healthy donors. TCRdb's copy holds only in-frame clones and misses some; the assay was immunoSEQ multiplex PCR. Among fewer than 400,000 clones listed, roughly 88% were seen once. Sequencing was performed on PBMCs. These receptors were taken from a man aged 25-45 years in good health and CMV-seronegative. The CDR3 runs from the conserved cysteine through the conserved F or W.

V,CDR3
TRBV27,CASSLFPGNNSPLHF
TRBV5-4,CASSLGGLARYNEQFF
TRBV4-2,CASSQETSGGALRQFF
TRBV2,CASTARAGGTSEQYF
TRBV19,CASSKVAGYEQFF
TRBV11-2,CASSQDRQETQYF
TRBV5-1,CASRSPTGEFMNTEAFF
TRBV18,CASSPASRGYGYTF
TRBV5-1,CASSTGTANTEAFF
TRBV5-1,CASSRLDRGARYEQYF
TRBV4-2,CASSRDRSFSYNEQFF
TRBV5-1,CASSFRGPNTEAFF
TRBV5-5,CASSWTGSYEQYF
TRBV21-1,CASSQGKAGTYEQYF
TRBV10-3,CAISESGGFYEQYF
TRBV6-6,CASSSDRSSYNEQFF
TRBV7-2,CASSLRMDSNYGYTF
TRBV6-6,CASSYPGTGGGKGAFF
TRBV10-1,CASSEARVWWGGSYTQYF
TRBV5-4,CASSLMWGGHNEQFF
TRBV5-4,CASSLGPSGAYGELFF
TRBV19,CASSISSWDNYEQYF
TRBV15,CATSREAGSADTQYF
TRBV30,CAWSRVAGENNEKLFF
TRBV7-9,CASSLGGLEAFF
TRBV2,CASSESAGGPYEQYF
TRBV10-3,CAITKGVDQPQHF
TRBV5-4,CASGVQGANTEAFF
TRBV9,CASSRSGGKTDTQYF
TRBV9,CASSPPERGNSYNEQFF
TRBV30,CAWSHETQYF
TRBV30,CAWSWDRGGNQPQHF
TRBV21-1,CASFRRQGNSPLHF
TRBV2,CASSEAGGAKLYGYTF
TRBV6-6,CASSYYRGDEQYF
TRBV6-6,CASSHRDRPTEAFF
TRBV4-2,CASSPAGTESYGYTF
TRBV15,CATSKLTGTGGSRSPLHF
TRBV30,CAWSVRTVGTTEAFF
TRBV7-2,CASSLIHRGGSGYTF
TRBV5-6,CASSLIGVQETQYF
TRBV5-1,CASSQGGTLNTGELFF
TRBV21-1,CARTSPEAFF
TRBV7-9,CASSDGQGIYGYTF
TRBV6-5,CASSYVRTGGNYGYTF
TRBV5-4,CASSLGGGRANNEQFF
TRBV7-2,CASSPRLAGGETQYF
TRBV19,CASKMGGVRNTEAFF
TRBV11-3,CASSLQGGTEAFF
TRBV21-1,CASGWQGEAFF
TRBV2,CASSELAGDYNEQFF
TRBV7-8,CASSLVGKETQYF